This passage covers 7 T cell receptor beta chains from one sample sequenced in a study of blood T cell repertoires in COVID-19. Some clones are missing from TCRdb's copy, which holds only in-frame ones; the method was immunoSEQ multiplex PCR. The sample lists roughly 40,000 clones, around 80% seen once, with 25% to 35% in the top ten. Sequenced material: peripheral blood. Source of these receptors: an elderly man with acute or convalescent COVID-19.

This clone was seen a few times. This rearrangement joins TRBV15 to TRBJ2-7; 7 nucleotides match TRBD2. Germline values: CDR1 LNHNV, CDR2 YYDKDF (reference sequence). This CDR3 contains 18 residues. Germline trimming cut 1 base from V and 5 bases from J; bases unmatched to any gene: 17. CDR3 nucleotides: TGTGCCACCAGCAGAGGCTTTGGGGATGCGGGAGTGTTCAACGAGCAGTACTTC. This sequence encodes CATSRGFGDAGVFNEQYF.

This clone has a handful of counts. Here the CDR3 DNA reads TGTGCCAGTAGTGGGACAGCAACTAATGAAAAACTGTTTTTT. Translation gives CASSGTATNEKLFF. The V and J genes are TRBV19 and TRBJ1-4; TRBD1 agrees at 7 bases. The CDR3 contains 14 residues. V was pared by 5 bases and J by 0 bases, with 0 bases of the junction left unmatched. Germline CDR1 LNHDA, CDR2 SQIVND (reference sequence).

The chain links TRBV29-1 to TRBJ2-3, with D possibly matching TRBD1 (5 bases). Germline CDR1 is SQVTM and CDR2 is ANQGSEA. Trimming took 4 bases from V and 1 from J, leaving 12 bases between them. The CDR3 is 14 amino acids. CDR3 sequence (DNA): TGCAGCGTTGTCTGGACATCCGGCACAGATACGCAGTATTTT. Its translation: CSVVWTSGTDTQYF.

A word on this clone: The sample contains more than one DNA sequence encoding this CDR3. DNA for the CDR3: TGTGCCACCAGTGACCTGGGCGAGAAGCTCAATGAGCAGTTCTTC. Translating it yields CATSDLGEKLNEQFF. V usage is TRBV24-1 and J usage is TRBJ2-1, with D unclear. This CDR3 is built from 15 residues. Germline CDR1 reads KGHDR; CDR2 reads SFDVKD. The V end was cut by 4 bases, the J end by 6 bases, with 15 bases between.

V and J are TRBV6-5 and TRBJ1-2, with D possibly matching TRBD1 (5 bases). The CDR3 is made up of 14 amino acids. Between the trimmed V and J ends, which lost 7 bases and 5 bases, there was a span of 17 bases. The germline V gene has CDR1 MNHEY and CDR2 SVGAGI. CDR3 protein: CASTKGGARYGYTF. In nucleotides, the CDR3 is TGTGCCAGCACCAAAGGAGGGGCTCGGTATGGCTACACCTTC.

The rearrangement uses TRBV19 and TRBJ2-3, with D unclear. V lost 4 bases, J lost 2 bases, and 7 bases lay in between. CDR1 is LNHDA, CDR2 SQIVND, per germline (reference sequence). The CDR3 spans 13 residues. CDR3 nucleotides: TGTGCCAGTAGTAGTGACACCACAGATACGCAGTATTTT. It translates to CASSSDTTDTQYF.

V and J are TRBV11-2 and TRBJ2-5, with D maybe TRBD1 (5 bases). Germline CDR1 is SGHAT and CDR2 is FQNNGV. The CDR3 consists of 17 residues. The ends were cut back, 4 bases at V and 4 bases at J, with 22 bases in the middle. For the CDR3, the DNA is TGTGCCAGCAGCTCCACCCAGGGCCGGTGGGGAATAGAGACCCAGTACTTC. Translated, it gives CASSSTQGRWGIETQYF.